The 14 T cell receptor beta chains reported below all come from one sample, sequenced in a study of blood T cell repertoires in COVID-19. TCRdb's copy holds only in-frame clones and misses some; the assay was immunoSEQ multiplex PCR. The sample comprises approximately 130,000 clones, approximately 90% of which are singletons, and 7.5% to 8% rests with the top ten. The specimen sequenced was peripheral blood. The receptors derive from a man aged 50-60 years with acute or convalescent COVID-19.

The J gene is TRBJ2-1, the V gene TRBV2; possibly TRBD2 for D (5 bases). CDR3 length: 13 amino acids. The germline V gene has CDR1 SNHLY and CDR2 FYNNEI. The V end was cut by 8 bases, the J end by 4 bases, with 12 bases between. This CDR3 is CASGGLRYNEQFF. The DNA for the CDR3 is TGTGCCAGCGGCGGACTGAGATACAATGAGCAGTTCTTC.

The chain recombines TRBV18 with TRBJ1-2; D is perhaps TRBD1 (6 bases). CDR3 size: 13 residues. CDR1 is KGHSH and CDR2 is LQKENI in the germline V gene. Trimming cost V 5 bases and J 0 bases, with 7 bases left between them. The CDR3 here is CASSGQSNYGYTF. In DNA form, the CDR3 reads TGTGCCAGCTCAGGACAGTCTAACTATGGCTACACCTTC.

This chain links TRBV15 with TRBJ1-5; TRBD1 aligns across 9 bases. The germline gives CDR1 LNHNV, CDR2 YYDKDF (reference sequence). The V and J ends lost 3 bases and 5 bases, in that order; junction bases with no gene match: 11. The CDR3 spans 17 residues. CDR3: CATSSLRDRGVHQPQHF. The CDR3, as DNA: TGTGCCACCAGCAGCCTCCGAGACAGGGGGGTCCATCAGCCCCAGCATTTT.

This clone came up once. V usage is TRBV19 and J usage is TRBJ2-1, with D uncertain. The CDR3 loop spans 12 amino acids. Germline values: CDR1 LNHDA, CDR2 SQIVND (reference sequence). V lost 1 base, J lost 7 bases, and 5 bases lay in between. The CDR3 DNA is TGTGCCAGTAGTATAGGCGCTAATGAGCAGTTCTTC. Translated, it gives CASSIGANEQFF.

The chain carries TRBV18 and TRBJ2-4, with D possibly being TRBD1 (6 bases). Deletions cut 0 bases from V and 3 bases from J, with 18 bases between. From germline, CDR1 is KGHSH and CDR2 LQKENI. This CDR3 spans 18 amino acids. The CDR3 sequence is CASSPPGDTYLGKNIQYF. In nucleotides, the CDR3 is TGTGCCAGCTCACCACCGGGGGACACCTATTTAGGCAAAAACATTCAGTACTTC.

Here the CDR3 reads CASSYRTGLANYGYTF. CDR3 DNA: TGTGCCAGCAGTTACAGGACAGGGCTGGCGAACTATGGCTACACCTTC. This chain links TRBV6-5 with TRBJ1-2, with 8 bases fitting TRBD1. Unmatched junction bases numbered 7, after V lost 2 bases and J lost 2 bases. The V gene's germline CDR1 is MNHEY and CDR2 SVGAGI. This CDR3 is 16 amino acids long.

The rearrangement uses TRBV19 and TRBJ1-2, with 11 positions matching TRBD1. CDR1 is LNHDA, CDR2 SQIVND, per germline (reference sequence). This CDR3 region has 14 residues. The V segment lost 8 bases and the J segment 5 bases; nucleotides outside the gene matches: 7. The CDR3 reads CASGGQGASYGYTF. The CDR3 bases are TGTGCCAGTGGAGGACAGGGGGCCTCATATGGCTACACCTTC. The whole variable domain, remainder taken from reference TRBV19 and TRBJ1-2, is DGGITQSPKYLFRKEGQNVTLSCEQNLNHDAMYWYRQDPGQGLRLIYYSQIVNDFQKGDIAEGYSVSREKKESFPLTVTSAQKNPTAFYLCASGGQGASYGYTFGSGTRLTVV.

The CDR3 here is CASSYLPGQEAFF. DNA of the CDR3: TGTGCCAGCAGTTACCTACCGGGACAGGAGGCTTTCTTT. The rearrangement links TRBV6-5 to TRBJ1-1, with 8 nucleotides matching TRBD1. From germline, CDR1 is MNHEY and CDR2 SVGAGI. V gave up 2 bases and J gave up 11 bases; unmatched junction bases: 7. The CDR3 is 13 amino acids.

J is TRBJ1-3 and V is TRBV6-1, with D uncertain. This CDR3 has 16 residues. Germline V CDR1 and CDR2: MNHNS, SASEGT. V was cut by 1 base and J by 0 bases, with 10 bases left in between. In nucleotides, the CDR3 is TGTGCCAGCAGTGAAGGGTGGCGGAGCTCTGGAAACACCATATATTTT. Its protein is CASSEGWRSSGNTIYF.

V usage is TRBV27 and J usage is TRBJ1-2; 7 positions match TRBD1. The CDR3 is made up of 13 amino acids. V shed 2 bases, J shed 3 bases, and the junction held 0 bases outside the gene matches. The germline gives CDR1 MNHEY, CDR2 SMNVEV (reference sequence). CDR3 in amino acids: CASSLTGDYGYTF. In DNA form, the CDR3 reads TGTGCCAGCAGTTTAACAGGGGACTATGGCTACACCTTC.

The rearrangement uses TRBV12-3 or TRBV12-4 and TRBJ2-7; TRBD2 is a possible D gene (5 bases). This CDR3 has 13 amino acids. With 5 bases removed from V and 7 bases from J, the gap between germline ends came to 15 bases. The CDR3 bases are TGTGCCAGCAGTCGCGGGCATCTGATTGAGCAGTACTTC. The encoded protein is CASSRGHLIEQYF.

CDR3 protein: CASSSGTSLGTDTQYF. CDR3 sequence (DNA): TGCGCCAGCAGCTCCGGGACTAGTTTGGGCACAGATACGCAGTATTTT. V gene TRBV5-1 combines with J gene TRBJ2-3; 8 bases are shared with TRBD2. The CDR3 is 16 amino acids. With V trimmed by 3 bases and J by 1 base, 7 bases remained unmatched. Germline assignment: CDR1 SGHRS and CDR2 YFSETQ.

The chain joins TRBV30 to TRBJ1-4, with D tentatively TRBD1 (6 bases). V was pared by 6 bases and J by 6 bases, with 17 bases between. The CDR3 runs to 14 residues. Per the germline V gene, CDR1 is GTSNPN and CDR2 is SVGIG (reference sequence). CDR3 sequence (DNA): TGTGCCTGCATCCCAGGGGTTGGTTATGAAAAACTGTTTTTT. This encodes CACIPGVGYEKLFF.

V and J are TRBV9 and TRBJ2-1; the match to TRBD2 covers 10 bases. Trimming removed 4 bases from V and 9 bases from J; junction bases left unmatched: 10. The CDR3 covers 15 residues. The germline V gene encodes CDR1 SGDLS and CDR2 YYNGEE. CDR3 region: CASSLRLAGRGEQFF. CDR3 in DNA: TGTGCCAGCAGCTTAAGACTAGCGGGTCGGGGTGAGCAGTTCTTC.